This T cell receptor beta chain came from a study of T cells of healthy individuals. TCRdb redid the calling of the 5' RACE reads with MiXCR, one entry per CDR3 protein. The data hold about 60,000 distinct CDR3 sequences, with 15% to 20% observed a single time. CDR3 length: 14 residues. Germline-derived CDR1 and CDR2 are SGHRS and YFSETQ. The V gene end was trimmed by 3 bases and the J gene end by 10 bases; junction bases not matched to a gene: 7. J is TRBJ2-4 and V is TRBV5-1, with 10 bases lining up with TRBD1. The sequence derives from a human donor in good health. The CDR3 is CASSWGQGQGIQYF. The CDR3 coding sequence is TGCGCCAGCAGCTGGGGACAGGGGCAGGGGATTCAGTACTTC.